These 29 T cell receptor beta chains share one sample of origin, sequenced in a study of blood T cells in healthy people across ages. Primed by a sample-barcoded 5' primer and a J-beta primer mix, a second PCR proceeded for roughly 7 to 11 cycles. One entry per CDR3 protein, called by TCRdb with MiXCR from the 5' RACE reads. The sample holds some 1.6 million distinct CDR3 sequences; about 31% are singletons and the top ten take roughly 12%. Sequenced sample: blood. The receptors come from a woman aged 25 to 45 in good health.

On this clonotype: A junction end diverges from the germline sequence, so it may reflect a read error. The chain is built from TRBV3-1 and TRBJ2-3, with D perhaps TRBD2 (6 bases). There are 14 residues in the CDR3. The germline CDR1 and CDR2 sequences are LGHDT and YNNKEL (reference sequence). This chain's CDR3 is CVSSLASRTDTQYF. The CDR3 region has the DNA TGTGTCAGCAGCCTAGCGAGTCGCACAGATACGCAGTATTTT.

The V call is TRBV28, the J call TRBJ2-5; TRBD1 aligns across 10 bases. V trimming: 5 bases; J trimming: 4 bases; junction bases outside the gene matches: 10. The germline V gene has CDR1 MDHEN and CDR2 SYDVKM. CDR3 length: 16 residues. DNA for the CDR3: TGTGCCAGCAGTCGTGGACCGGGACAGGGGATAGAGACCCAGTACTTC. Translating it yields CASSRGPGQGIETQYF.

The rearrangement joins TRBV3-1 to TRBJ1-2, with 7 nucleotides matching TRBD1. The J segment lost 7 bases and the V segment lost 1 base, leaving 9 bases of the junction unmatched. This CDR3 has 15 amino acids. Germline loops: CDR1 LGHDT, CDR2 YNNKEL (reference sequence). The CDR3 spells CASSQVRSWDSGYTF. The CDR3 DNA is TGTGCCAGCAGCCAAGTTAGGTCGTGGGACAGTGGCTACACCTTC.

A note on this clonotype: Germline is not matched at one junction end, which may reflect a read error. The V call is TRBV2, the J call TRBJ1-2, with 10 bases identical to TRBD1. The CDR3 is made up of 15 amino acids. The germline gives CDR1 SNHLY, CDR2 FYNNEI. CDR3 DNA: TGTACCAGCAGGGGGACAGGGGTGATATTTTACGGCTACACCTTC. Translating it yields CTSRGTGVIFYGYTF.

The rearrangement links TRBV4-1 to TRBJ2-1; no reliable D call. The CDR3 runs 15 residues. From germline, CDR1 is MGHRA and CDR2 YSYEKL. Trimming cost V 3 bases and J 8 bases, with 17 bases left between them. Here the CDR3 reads CASSQDRTPQYEQFF. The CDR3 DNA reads TGCGCCAGCAGCCAGGACCGGACCCCACAATATGAGCAGTTCTTC.

The CDR3 DNA reads as TGTGCCAGCAGCCCCTCGGGGGGTTCGGTCACTGAAGCTTTCTTT. Its translation: CASSPSGGSVTEAFF. V usage is TRBV7-9 and J usage is TRBJ1-1; tentatively, D is TRBD1 (5 bases). The CDR3 has 15 residues. CDR1 is SEHNR, CDR2 FQNEAQ, per germline (reference sequence). The germline V and J ends were trimmed by 5 bases and 4 bases, with 17 bases remaining between them.

As DNA, the CDR3 is TGTGCCAGCAGCTCTAGACTCAGGGGCCGATCCTACGAGCAGTACTTC. Amino acids: CASSSRLRGRSYEQYF. V gene TRBV11-2 combines with J gene TRBJ2-7; TRBD1 might be the D (6 bases). The V end lost 4 bases, the J end lost 1 base, and 17 bases lay between the germline ends. This CDR3 contains 16 residues. In germline, CDR1 is SGHAT, CDR2 FQNNGV. The complete variable domain, with remaining parts taken from reference TRBV11-2 and TRBJ2-7, reads EAGVAQSPRYKIIEKRQSVAFWCNPISGHATLYWYQQILGQGPKLLIQFQNNGVVDDSQLPKDRFSAERLKGVDSTLKIQPAKLEDSAVYLCASSSRLRGRSYEQYFGPGTRLTVT.

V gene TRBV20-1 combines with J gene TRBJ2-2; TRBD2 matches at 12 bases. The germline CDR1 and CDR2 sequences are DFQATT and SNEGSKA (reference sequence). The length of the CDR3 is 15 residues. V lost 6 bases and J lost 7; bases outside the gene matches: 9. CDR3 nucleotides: TGCAGTGCACCTTCTAGCGGGAGGGCCGACGGGGAGCTGTTTTTT. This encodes CSAPSSGRADGELFF.

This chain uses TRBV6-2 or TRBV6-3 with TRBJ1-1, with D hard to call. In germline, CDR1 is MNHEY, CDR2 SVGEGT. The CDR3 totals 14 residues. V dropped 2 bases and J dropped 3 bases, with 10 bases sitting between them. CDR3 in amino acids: CASSYRSSDTEAFF. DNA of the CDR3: TGTGCCAGCAGTTACAGGAGTTCCGACACTGAAGCTTTCTTT.

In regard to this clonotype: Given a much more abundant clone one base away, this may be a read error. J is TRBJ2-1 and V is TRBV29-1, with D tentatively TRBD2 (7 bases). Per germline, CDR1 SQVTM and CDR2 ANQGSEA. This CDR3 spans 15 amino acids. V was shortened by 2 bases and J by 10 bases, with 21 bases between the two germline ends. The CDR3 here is CSVELGGLQSYEQFF. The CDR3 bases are TGCAGCGTTGAACTGGGGGGGCTTCAGTCCTACGAGCAGTTCTTC.

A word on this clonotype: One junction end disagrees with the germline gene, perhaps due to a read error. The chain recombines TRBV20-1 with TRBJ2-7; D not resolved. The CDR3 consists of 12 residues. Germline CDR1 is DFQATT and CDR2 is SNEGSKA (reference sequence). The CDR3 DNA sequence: TGCAGGGCTAGAGATCAATGGATCGAGCAGTACTTC. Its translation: CRARDQWIEQYF.

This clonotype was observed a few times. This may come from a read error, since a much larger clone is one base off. CDR3: CANSLSNSNQPQHF. As DNA, the CDR3 is TGTGCCAACAGTTTATCTAATAGTAATCAGCCCCAGCATTTT. The chain carries TRBV12-3 or TRBV12-4 and TRBJ1-5; D is uncertain. CDR3 length: 14 amino acids.

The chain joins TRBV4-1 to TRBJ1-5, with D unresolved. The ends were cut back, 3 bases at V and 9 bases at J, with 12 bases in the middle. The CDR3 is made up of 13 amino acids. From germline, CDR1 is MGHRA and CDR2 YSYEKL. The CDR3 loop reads CASSQEGSGPQHF. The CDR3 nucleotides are TGCGCCAGCAGCCAGGAGGGTTCAGGGCCCCAGCATTTT.

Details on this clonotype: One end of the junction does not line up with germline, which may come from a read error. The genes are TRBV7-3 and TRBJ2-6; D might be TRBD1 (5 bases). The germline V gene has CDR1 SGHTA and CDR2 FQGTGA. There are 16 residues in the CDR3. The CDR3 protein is CASSPFKGSGANVRTF. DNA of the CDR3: TGTGCCAGCAGCCCGTTTAAGGGCTCTGGGGCCAACGTCCGGACTTTC.

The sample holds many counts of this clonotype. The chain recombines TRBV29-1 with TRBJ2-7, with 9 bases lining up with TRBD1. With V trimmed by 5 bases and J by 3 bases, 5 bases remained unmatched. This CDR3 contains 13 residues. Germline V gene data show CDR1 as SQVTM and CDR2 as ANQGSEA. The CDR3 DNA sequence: TGCAGCGTTTACGGACAGGGGAACTACGAGCAGTACTTC. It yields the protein CSVYGQGNYEQYF.

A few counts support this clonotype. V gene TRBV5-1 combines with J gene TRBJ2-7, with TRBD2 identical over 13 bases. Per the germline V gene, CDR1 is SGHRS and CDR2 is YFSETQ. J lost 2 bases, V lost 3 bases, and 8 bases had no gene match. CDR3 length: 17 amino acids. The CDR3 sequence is CASSWTSGGPLPYEQYF. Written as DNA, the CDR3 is TGCGCCAGCAGCTGGACTAGCGGGGGTCCCTTACCCTACGAGCAGTACTTC.

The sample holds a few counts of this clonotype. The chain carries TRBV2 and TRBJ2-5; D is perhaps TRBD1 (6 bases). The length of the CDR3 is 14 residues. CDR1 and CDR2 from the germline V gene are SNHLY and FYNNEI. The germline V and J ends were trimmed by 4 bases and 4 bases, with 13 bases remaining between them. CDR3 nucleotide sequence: TGTGCCAGCAGTGTTAACAGGGAAGGAGAGACCCAGTACTTC. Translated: CASSVNREGETQYF.

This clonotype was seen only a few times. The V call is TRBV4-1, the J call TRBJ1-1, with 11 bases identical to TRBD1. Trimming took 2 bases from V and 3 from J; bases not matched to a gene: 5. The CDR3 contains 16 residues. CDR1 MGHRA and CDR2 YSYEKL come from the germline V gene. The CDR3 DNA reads TGCGCCAGCAGCCAAACCGGGACAGGGGGTTACACTGAAGCTTTCTTT. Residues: CASSQTGTGGYTEAFF.

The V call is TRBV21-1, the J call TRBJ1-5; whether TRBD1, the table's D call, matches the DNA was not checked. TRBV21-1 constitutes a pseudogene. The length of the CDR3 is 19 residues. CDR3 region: CASSKAQQGKVSSNQPQHF. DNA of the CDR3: TGTGCCAGCAGCAAAGCGCAGCAGGGTAAAGTATCGAGCAATCAGCCCCAGCATTTT.

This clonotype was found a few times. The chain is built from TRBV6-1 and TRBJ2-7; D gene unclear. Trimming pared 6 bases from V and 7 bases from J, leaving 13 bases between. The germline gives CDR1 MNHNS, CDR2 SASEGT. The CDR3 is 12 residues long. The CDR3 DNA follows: TGTGCCAGCAGCTTTTCGGCCCTTGAGCAGTACTTC. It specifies CASSFSALEQYF.

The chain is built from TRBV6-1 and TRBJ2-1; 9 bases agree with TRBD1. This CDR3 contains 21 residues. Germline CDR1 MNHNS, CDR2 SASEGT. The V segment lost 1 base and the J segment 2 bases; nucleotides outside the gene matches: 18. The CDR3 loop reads CASSEEFPDRGFLGAYNEQFF. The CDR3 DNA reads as TGTGCCAGCAGTGAAGAGTTTCCGGACAGGGGCTTCTTAGGGGCCTACAATGAGCAGTTCTTC.

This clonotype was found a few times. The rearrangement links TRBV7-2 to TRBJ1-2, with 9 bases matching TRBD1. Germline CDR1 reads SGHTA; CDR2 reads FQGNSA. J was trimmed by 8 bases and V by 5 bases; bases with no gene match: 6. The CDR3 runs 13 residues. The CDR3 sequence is CASSQQGAGGYTF. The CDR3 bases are TGTGCCAGCAGCCAACAGGGGGCTGGGGGCTACACCTTC.

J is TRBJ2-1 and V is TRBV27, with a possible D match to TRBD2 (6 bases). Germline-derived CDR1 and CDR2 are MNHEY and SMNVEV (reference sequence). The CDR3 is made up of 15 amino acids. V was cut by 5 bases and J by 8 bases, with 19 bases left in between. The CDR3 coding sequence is TGTGCCAGCAGTCTAGCGAGTGAGGCCGGGTATGAGCAGTTCTTC. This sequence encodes CASSLASEAGYEQFF.

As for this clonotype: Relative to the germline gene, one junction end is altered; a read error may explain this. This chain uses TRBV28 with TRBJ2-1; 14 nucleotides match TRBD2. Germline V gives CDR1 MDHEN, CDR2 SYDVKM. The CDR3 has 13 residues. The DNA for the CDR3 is TGCGCCAGCCGACTAGCGGGGGGGGATGAGCAGTTCTTC. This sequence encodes CASRLAGGDEQFF.

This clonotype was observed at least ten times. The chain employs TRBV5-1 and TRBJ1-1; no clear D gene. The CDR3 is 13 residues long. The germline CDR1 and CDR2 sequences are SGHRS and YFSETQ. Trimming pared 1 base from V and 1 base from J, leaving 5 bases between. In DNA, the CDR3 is TGCGCCAGCAGCTTGTGGCAGAACACTGAAGCTTTCTTT. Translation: CASSLWQNTEAFF.

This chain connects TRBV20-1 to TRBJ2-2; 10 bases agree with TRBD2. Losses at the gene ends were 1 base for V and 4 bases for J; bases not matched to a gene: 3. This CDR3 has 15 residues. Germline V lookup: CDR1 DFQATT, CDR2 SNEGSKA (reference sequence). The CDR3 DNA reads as TGCAGTGCTAGAGGGGAGCGGGAGGGCACCGGGGAGCTGTTTTTT. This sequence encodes CSARGEREGTGELFF.

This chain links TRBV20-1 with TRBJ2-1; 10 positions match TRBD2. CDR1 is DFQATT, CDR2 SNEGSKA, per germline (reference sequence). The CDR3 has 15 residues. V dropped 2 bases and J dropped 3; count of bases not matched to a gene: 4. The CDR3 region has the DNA TGCAGTGCTAGAAAGGGACTAGCGAACTACAATGAGCAGTTCTTC. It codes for CSARKGLANYNEQFF.

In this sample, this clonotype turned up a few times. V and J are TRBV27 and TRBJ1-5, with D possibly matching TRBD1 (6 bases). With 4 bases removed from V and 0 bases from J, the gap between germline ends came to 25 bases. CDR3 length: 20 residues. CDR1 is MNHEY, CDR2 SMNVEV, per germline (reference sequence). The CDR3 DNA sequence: TGTGCCAGCAGTTATCGAGGTCTATGTTGGACAGAGTCTAGCAATCAGCCCCAGCATTTT. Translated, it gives CASSYRGLCWTESSNQPQHF.

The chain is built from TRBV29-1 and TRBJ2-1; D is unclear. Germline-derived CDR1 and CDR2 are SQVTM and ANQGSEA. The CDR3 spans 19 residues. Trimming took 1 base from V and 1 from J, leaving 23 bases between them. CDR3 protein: CSVEAFRLRSRASYNEQFF. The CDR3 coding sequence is TGCAGCGTTGAAGCTTTTCGGCTGAGGAGCAGAGCGTCCTACAATGAGCAGTTCTTC.